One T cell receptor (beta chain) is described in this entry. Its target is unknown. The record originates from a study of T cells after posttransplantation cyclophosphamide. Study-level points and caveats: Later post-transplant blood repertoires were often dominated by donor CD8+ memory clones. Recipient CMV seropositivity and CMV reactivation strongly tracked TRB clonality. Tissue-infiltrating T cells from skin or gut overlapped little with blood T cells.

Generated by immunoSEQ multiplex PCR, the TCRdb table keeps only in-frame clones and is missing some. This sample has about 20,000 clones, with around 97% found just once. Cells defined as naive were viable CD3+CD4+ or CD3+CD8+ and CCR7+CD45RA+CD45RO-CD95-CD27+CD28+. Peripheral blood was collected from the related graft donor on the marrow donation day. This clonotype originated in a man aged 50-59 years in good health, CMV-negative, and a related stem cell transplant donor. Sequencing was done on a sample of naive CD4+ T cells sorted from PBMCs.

The CDR3 region has the DNA TGTGCCAGTAGTATGGTTCCGGCTAGCGTGACGGGTGAGCAGTTCTTC. Its protein is CASSMVPASVTGEQFF. The chain links TRBV19 to TRBJ2-1, with a tentative D call TRBD2 (6 bases). V lost 3 bases, J lost 9 bases, and 21 bases lay in between. Germline CDR1 reads LNHDA; CDR2 reads SQIVND (reference sequence). The CDR3 consists of 16 residues.